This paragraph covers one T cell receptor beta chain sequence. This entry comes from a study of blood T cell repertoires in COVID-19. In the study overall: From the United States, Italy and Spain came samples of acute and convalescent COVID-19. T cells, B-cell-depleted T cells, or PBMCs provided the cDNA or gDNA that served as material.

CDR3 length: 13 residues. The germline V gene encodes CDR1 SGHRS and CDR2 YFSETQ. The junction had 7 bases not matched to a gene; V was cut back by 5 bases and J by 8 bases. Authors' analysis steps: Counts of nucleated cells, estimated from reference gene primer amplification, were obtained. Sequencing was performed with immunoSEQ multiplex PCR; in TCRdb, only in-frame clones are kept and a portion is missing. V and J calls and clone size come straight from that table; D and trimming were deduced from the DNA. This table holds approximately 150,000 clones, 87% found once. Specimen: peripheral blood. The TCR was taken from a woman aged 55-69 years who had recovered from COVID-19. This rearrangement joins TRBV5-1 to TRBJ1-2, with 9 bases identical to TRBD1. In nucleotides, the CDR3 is TGCGCCAGCAGAACGACGACAGGGGGAGGCTACACCTTC. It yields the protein CASRTTTGGGYTF.